The entry that follows covers one T cell receptor (beta chain) sequence. This entry is derived from a study of blood T cell repertoires in COVID-19. Study-wide background: The origin of the acute and convalescent COVID-19 samples was the United States, Italy and Spain. The analysed material was cDNA or gDNA that came from T cells, B-cell-depleted T cells, or PBMCs.

In the source study's methods: Scientists estimated how many nucleated cells there were by amplifying reference gene primers. Method: immunoSEQ multiplex PCR; TCRdb's copy keeps in-frame clones and lacks some. D and trimming come from the DNA, and the V and J calls and clone size come from that table. The sample contains approximately 120,000 clones, 85% of which appear only once. The germline gives CDR1 SGHVS, CDR2 FNYEAQ. The CDR3 has 15 residues. After removal of 2 bases from V and 8 bases from J, the junction contained 10 bases not matched to a gene. The chain has TRBV7-6 and TRBJ1-2; 8 bases are a match to TRBD1. The clonotype originates from a human donor in a cohort sampled during active COVID-19. The sequencing input was peripheral blood. CDR3 sequence: CASSLNSGTGPGYTF. The CDR3 nucleotides read TGTGCCAGCAGCTTAAATTCGGGGACAGGCCCGGGCTACACCTTC.